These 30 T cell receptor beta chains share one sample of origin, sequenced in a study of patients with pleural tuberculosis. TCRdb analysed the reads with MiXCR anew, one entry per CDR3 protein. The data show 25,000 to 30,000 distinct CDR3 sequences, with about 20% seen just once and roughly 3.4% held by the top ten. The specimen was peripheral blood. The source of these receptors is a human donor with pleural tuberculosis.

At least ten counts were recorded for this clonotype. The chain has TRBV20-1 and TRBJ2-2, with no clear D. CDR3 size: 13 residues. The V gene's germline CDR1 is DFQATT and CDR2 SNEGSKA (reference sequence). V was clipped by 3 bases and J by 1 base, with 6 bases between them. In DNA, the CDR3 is TGCAGTGCTAGGGGGTTGAACACCGGGGAGCTGTTTTTT. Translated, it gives CSARGLNTGELFF.

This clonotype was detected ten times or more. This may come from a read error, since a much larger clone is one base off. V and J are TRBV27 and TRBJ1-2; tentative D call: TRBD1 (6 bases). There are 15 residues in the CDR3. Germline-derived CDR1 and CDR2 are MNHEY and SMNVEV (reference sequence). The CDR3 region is CASSLEAGVHYGYAF. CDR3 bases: TGTGCCAGCAGTTTGGAGGCAGGGGTTCACTATGGCTACGCCTTC.

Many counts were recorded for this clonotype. CDR3 amino acids: CAIKFTGAGELFF. In DNA, the CDR3 is TGTGCCATCAAATTTACAGGGGCCGGGGAGCTGTTTTTT. V gene TRBV10-3 combines with J gene TRBJ2-2; 7 bases agree with TRBD1. Per the germline V gene, CDR1 is ENHRY and CDR2 is SYGVKD. Trimming at V came to 7 bases and at J to 6 bases, leaving 5 bases not matched to a gene. This CDR3 has 13 amino acids.

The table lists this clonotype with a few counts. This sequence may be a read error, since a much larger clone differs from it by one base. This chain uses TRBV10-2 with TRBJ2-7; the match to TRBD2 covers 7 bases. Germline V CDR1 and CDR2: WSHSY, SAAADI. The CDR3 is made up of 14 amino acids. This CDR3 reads CASSELASGYGQYF. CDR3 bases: TGCGCCAGCAGTGAGCTAGCTAGCGGTTACGGGCAGTACTTC.

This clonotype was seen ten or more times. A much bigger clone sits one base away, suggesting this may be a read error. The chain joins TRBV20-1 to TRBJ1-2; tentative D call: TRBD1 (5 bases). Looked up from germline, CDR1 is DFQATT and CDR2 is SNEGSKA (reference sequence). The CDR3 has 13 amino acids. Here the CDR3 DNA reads TGCAGTGCTAGAGATGCAGGGAACTATGGCTACGCCTTC. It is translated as CSARDAGNYGYAF.

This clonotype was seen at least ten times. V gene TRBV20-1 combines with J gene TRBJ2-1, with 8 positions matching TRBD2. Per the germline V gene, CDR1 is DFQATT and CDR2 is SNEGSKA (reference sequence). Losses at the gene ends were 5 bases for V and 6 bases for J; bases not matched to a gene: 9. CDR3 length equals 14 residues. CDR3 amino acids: CSAREGGFGNEQFF. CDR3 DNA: TGCAGTGCTCGGGAGGGGGGGTTCGGCAATGAGCAGTTCTTC.

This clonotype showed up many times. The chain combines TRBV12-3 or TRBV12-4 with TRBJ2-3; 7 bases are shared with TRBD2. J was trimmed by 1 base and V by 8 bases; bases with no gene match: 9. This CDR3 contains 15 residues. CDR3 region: CASCRPGGGTDTQYF. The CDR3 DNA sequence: TGTGCCAGCTGCCGACCGGGAGGAGGCACAGATACGCAGTATTTT.

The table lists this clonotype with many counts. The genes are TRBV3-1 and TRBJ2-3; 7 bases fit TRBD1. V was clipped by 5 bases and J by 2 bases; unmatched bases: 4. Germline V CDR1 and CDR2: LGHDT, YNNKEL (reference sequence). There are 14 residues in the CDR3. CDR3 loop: CASSVGTDTDTQYF. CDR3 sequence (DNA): TGTGCCAGCAGCGTCGGGACAGACACAGATACGCAGTATTTT.

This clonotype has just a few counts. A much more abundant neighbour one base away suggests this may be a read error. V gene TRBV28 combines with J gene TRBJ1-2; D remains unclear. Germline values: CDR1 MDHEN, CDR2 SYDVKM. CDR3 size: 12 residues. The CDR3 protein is CASDEDGGGYAF. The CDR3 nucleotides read TGTGCCAGCGACGAGGACGGAGGCGGCTACGCCTTC.

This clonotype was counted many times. The CDR3, as DNA: TGCGCCAGTTCGCCCCGGGAGAGCTCCTACGAGCAGTACTTC. Translated: CASSPRESSYEQYF. The V call is TRBV4-1, the J call TRBJ2-7; tentative D call: TRBD2 (6 bases). The CDR3 sequence is 14 residues long. The germline V gene encodes CDR1 MGHRA and CDR2 YSYEKL. The germline V and J ends were trimmed by 9 bases and 0 bases, with 15 bases remaining between them.

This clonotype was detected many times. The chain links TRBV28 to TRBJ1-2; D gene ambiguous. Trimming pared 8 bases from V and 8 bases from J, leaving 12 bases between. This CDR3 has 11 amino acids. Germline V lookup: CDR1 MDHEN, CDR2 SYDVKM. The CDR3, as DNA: TGTGCCAGCGGCACCTCTTGGGGCTACACCTTC. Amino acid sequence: CASGTSWGYTF.

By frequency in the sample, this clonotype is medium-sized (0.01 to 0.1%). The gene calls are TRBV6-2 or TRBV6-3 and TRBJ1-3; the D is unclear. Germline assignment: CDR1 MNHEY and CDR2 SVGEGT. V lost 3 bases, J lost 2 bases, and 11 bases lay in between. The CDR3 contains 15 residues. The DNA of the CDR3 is TGTGCCAGCAGTTATCGGACGGCTGCTGGAAACACCATATATTTT. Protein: CASSYRTAAGNTIYF.

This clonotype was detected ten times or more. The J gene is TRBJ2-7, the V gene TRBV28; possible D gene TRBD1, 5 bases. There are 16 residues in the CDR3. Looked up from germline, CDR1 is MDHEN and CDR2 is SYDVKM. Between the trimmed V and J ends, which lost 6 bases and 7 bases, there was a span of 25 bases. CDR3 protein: CASRTTAGIRAWEQYF. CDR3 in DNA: TGTGCCAGCAGAACCACTGCAGGGATTCGAGCTTGGGAGCAGTACTTC.

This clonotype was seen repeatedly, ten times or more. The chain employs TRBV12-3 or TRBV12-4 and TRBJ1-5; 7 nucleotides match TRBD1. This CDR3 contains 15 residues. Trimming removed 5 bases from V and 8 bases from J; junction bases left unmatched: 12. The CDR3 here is CASSTQTGFREPQHF. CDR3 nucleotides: TGTGCCAGCAGTACCCAGACAGGGTTTAGGGAGCCCCAGCATTTT.

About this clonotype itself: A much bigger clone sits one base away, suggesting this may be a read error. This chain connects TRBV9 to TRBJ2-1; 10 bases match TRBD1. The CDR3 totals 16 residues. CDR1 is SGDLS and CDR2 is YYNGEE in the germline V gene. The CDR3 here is CASSVEVGQGHNEQIF. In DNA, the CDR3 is TGTGCCAGCAGCGTAGAAGTGGGACAGGGGCACAATGAGCAGATCTTC. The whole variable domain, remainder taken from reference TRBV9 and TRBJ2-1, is DSGVTQTPKHLITATGQRVTLRCSPRSGDLSVYWYQQSLDQGLQFLIQYYNGEERAKGNILERFSAQQFPDLHSELNLSSLELGDSALYFCASSVEVGQGHNEQIFGPGTRLTVL.

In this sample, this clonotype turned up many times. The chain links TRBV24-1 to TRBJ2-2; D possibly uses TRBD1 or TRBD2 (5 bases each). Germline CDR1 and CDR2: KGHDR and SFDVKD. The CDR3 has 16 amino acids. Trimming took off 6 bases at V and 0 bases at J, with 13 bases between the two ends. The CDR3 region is CATSHGAYPNTGELFF. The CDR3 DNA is TGTGCCACCAGTCACGGGGCTTACCCGAACACCGGGGAGCTGTTTTTT.

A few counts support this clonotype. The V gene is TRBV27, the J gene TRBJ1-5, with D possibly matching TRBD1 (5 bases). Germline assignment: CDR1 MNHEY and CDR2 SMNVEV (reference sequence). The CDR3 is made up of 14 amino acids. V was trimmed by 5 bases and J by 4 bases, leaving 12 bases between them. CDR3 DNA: TGTGCCAGCAGTGTACGGGCAGGGAATCAGCCCCAGCATTTT. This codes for CASSVRAGNQPQHF.

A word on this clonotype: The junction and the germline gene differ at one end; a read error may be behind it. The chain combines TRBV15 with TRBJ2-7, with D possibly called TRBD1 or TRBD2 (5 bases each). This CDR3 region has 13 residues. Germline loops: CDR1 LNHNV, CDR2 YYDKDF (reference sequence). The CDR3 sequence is CVTNTGRSDEQYF. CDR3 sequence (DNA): TGTGTCACCAACACGGGACGGTCTGACGAGCAGTACTTC.

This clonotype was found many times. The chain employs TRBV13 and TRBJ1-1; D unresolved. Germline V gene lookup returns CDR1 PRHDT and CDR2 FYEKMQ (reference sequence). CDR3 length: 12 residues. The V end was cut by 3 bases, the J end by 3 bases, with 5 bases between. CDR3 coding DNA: TGTGCCAGCAGCTTCGGGGACACTGAAGCTTTCTTT. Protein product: CASSFGDTEAFF.

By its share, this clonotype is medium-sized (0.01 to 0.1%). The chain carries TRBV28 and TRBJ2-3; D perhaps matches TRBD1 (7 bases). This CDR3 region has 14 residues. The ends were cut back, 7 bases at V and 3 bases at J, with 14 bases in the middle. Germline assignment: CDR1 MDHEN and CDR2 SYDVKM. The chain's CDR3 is CASKQGTGTDTQYF. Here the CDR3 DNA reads TGTGCCAGCAAACAGGGGACTGGGACAGATACGCAGTATTTT.

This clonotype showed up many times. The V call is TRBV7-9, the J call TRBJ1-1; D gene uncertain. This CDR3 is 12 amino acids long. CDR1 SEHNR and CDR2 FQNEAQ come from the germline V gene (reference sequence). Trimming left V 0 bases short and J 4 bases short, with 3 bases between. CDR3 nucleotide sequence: TGTGCCAGCAGCTTAGCGGGCACTGAAGCTTTCTTT. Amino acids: CASSLAGTEAFF. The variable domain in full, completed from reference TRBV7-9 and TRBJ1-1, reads DTGVSQNPRHKITKRGQNVTFRCDPISEHNRLYWYRQTLGQGPEFLTYFQNEAQLEKSRLLSDRFSAERPKGSFSTLEIQRTEQGDSAMYLCASSLAGTEAFFGQGTRLTVV.

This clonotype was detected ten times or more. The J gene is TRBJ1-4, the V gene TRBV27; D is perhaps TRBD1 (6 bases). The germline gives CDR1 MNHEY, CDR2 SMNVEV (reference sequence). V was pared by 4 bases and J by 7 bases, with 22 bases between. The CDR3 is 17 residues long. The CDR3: CASSSRPPGAGAEKLFF. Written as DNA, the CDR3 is TGTGCCAGCAGTTCCCGCCCTCCAGGGGCGGGGGCTGAAAAACTGTTTTTT.

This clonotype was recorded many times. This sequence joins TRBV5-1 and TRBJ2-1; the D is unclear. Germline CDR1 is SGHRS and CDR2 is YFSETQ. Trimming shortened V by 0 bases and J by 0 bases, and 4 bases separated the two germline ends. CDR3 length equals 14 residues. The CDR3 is CASSLGSSYNEQFF. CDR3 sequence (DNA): TGCGCCAGCAGCTTGGGCAGCTCCTACAATGAGCAGTTCTTC.

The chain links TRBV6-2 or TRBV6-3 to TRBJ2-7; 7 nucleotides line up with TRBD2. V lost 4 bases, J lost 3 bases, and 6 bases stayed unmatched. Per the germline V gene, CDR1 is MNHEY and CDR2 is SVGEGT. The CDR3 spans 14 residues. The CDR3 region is CASSFGTMFYEQYF. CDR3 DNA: TGTGCCAGCAGTTTTGGGACTATGTTCTACGAGCAGTACTTC.

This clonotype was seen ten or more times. The DNA for the CDR3 is TGTGCCAGTAGTATAGTTGGTGCCAATTCACCCCTCCACTTT. The encoded protein is CASSIVGANSPLHF. The rearrangement links TRBV19 to TRBJ1-6; D not resolved. Deletions cut 1 base from V and 7 bases from J, with 8 bases between. Germline V gene sequence: CDR1 LNHDA, CDR2 SQIVND (reference sequence). The length of the CDR3 is 14 residues.

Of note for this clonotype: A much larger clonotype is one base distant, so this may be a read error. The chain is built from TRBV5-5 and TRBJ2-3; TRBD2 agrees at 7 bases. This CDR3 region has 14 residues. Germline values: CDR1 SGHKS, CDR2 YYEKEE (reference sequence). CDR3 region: CAGSLKPGRDTQYF. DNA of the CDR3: TGTGCCGGCAGCTTGAAACCCGGGAGGGATACGCAGTATTTT. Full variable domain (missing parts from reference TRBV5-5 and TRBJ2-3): DAGVTQSPTHLIKTRGQQVTLRCSPISGHKSVSWYQQVLGQGPQFIFQYYEKEERGRGNFPDRFSARQFPNYSSELNVNALLLGDSALYLCAGSLKPGRDTQYFGPGTRLTVL.

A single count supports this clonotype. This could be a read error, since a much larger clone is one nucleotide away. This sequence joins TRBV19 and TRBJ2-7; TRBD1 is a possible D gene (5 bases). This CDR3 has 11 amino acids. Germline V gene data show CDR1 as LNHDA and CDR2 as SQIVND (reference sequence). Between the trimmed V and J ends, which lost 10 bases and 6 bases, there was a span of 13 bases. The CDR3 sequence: CATVDNSEQYF. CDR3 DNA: TGTGCCACTGTGGACAACTCCGAGCAGTACTTC.

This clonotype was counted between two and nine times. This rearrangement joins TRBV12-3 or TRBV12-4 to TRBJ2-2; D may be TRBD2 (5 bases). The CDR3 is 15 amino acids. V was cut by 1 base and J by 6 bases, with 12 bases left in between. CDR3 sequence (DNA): TGTGCCAGCAGTTTAGGAGGGAGTAGACCCGGGGAGCTGTTTTTT. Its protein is CASSLGGSRPGELFF.

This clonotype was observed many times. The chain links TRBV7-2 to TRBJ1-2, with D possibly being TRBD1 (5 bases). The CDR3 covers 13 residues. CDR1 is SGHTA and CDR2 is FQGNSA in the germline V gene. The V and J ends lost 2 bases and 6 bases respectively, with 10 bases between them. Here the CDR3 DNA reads TGTGCCAGCAGCTTATACGGGACGAATGGCTACACCTTC. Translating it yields CASSLYGTNGYTF.

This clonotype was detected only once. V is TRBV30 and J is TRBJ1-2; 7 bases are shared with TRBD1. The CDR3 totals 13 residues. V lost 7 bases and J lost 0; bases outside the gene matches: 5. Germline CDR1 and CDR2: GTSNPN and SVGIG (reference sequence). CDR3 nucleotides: TGTGCCTTCACCGGGACAGCTAACTATGGCTACACCTTC. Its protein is CAFTGTANYGYTF. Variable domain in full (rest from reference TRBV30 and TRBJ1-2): SQTIHQWPATLVQPVGSPLSLECTVEGTSNPNLYWYRQAAGRGLQLLFYSVGIGQISSEVPQNLSASRPQDRQFILSSKKLLLSDSGFYLCAFTGTANYGYTFGSGTRLTVV.